This T cell receptor (beta chain) emerged from a study of T-cell memory formation after mild COVID-19 (dated by TCRdb to the early 2020s). Study-wide context: TCR sequence clusters from the two donors were largely donor specific. In a couple of donors, T-cell clones that expanded and contracted after mild COVID-19 were followed by sequencing TCRalpha and TCRbeta repertoires longitudinally. The cohort comprised two young, previously healthy adult volunteers, one female and one male.

This clonotype was seen at least ten times. The target of this receptor is not known. Base qualities are missing; no much larger clone stands one base away. Ficoll-Paque density gradient centrifugation was the method used to isolate PBMCs. CDR1 SNHLY and CDR2 FYNNEI were looked up in the germline V gene. Inclusive of the bounding cysteine and phenylalanine, the CDR3 is 16 residues long. Left in the record is the CDR3 DNA by itself, 48 bases read in frame from the first base. Trimming removed 8 bases from V and 2 bases from J; the gene matches leave 6 bases unexplained. Results and caveats for the whole study, not just this receptor: SARS-CoV-2 specificity was not confirmed for the second-wave clones peaking on day 37. Only two mild cases were covered by the study, and larger cohorts that include severe cases with pre-infection samples were considered necessary. Balanced CD4/CD8 phenotypes were observed for clones contracting from day 15 to 85, whereas a bias towards CD4+ was observed for a second wave of clones expanding from day 15 to 37. Some responding clones were detected in pre-infection memory, which suggested that pre-existing cross-reactive memory T cells had joined the SARS-CoV-2 response. Contracting CD4+ clones were found mainly in CM and EM memory subsets, while CD8+ clones were enriched in EMRA.

TCRdb shows the sequencer as Illumina NovaSeq 6000. TCRalpha and TCRbeta cDNA libraries were constructed by 5'RACE with constant-segment primers, with sample barcodes and unique molecular identifiers being introduced. Trizol reagent was used to extract RNA from every sample. Amplification of the libraries took two PCR steps, and the second step added a second sample barcode plus Illumina TruSeq adapters. Sequencing of the libraries was done on an Illumina NovaSeq, producing 2 x 150 bp paired-end reads. On the authors' methods: Reads were demultiplexed and collapsed into UMI-guided consensus sequences with migec v1.2.7. Using mixcr v2.1.11, UMI consensuses were aligned to TRA and TRB V and J templates and then assembled into clonotypes. A clonotype was counted as expanded or contracted only when both edgeR and NoisET called the clonotype significant, with the noise models trained on biological replicates. For edgeR calls, a false discovery rate-adjusted p below 0.01 and a log2 fold-change threshold of 1 were applied. As an exploratory analysis of dynamics, PCA with hierarchical clustering was applied to max-normalized trajectories of the 1000 most abundant clonotypes. Separately sequenced CD4+ and CD8+ repertoires were used to assign a CD4 or CD8 phenotype to each responding clone. TCRdb reworked the public reads: Q25 trimming with fastp, MiXCR clone assembly, productive beta chains retained. Each entry merges the rows of one CDR3 protein and shows their most common DNA and genes. None of the V and J calls come from the authors' own analysis; TCRdb made them. Recorded for this sample are about 240,000 distinct CDR3 sequences; over 9% of them occurred a single time. The ten largest clones take up more than 20% of the sample.

This chain is built from TRBV2 and TRBJ2-5; 15 bases in the middle match TRBD2. This sequence originates from a man aged 18 to 30 who had mild COVID-19 (a few samples of this study predate the infection). The sample titles of this study are shuffled in the database, so cell type and time point are left out; the donor was told from shared clones. The sequenced material came from PBMCs or a T cell subset sorted from them (not recorded which). The CDR3 protein sequence reads: CASWTSGGASQETQYF. The sequenced DNA is TGTGCCAGCTGGACTAGCGGGGGGGCGTCTCAAGAGACCCAGTACTTC.